Listed below are T cell receptor beta chains from one sample, sequenced in a study of control samples from healthy donors and cancer patients. Data came from immunoSEQ multiplex PCR; TCRdb stores just in-frame clones and leaves some out. The sample yields fewer than 50,000 clones, approximately 90% seen once. The sample consisted of PBMCs. These TCRs come from a young man with colorectal cancer. Each CDR3 is given with its conserved first and last residue. D genes are given only for firm matches. Part of the rows lack a size; the others show once, few, many or a class for expanded clones.

>NA|TRBV4-1|17|TRBJ2-2|TRBD2
TGCGCCAGCAGCCAAGGTAGGACTAGCCCGAACACCGGGGAGCTGTTTTTT
CASSQGRTSPNTGELFF
>NA|TRBV7-9|16|TRBJ2-2|TRBD1
TGTGCCAGCAGAGAAGGACAGGGCACGAACACCGGGGAGCTGTTTTTT
CASREGQGTNTGELFF
>NA|TRBV11-2|18|TRBJ2-6|NA
TGTGCCAGCAGCCGCCTCTTACAGGGCCCCTCTGGGGCCAACGTCCTGACTTTC
CASSRLLQGPSGANVLTF
>NA|TRBV7-2|15|TRBJ1-5|NA
TGTGCCAGCAGCTTAGAGGGTTCATGGAGTCAGCCCCAGCATTTT
CASSLEGSWSQPQHF
>NA|TRBV24-1|17|TRBJ2-3|NA
TGTGCCACCAGTGATTTTGGGCAGGGCTGGAGGACAGATACGCAGTATTTT
CATSDFGQGWRTDTQYF
>NA|TRBV19|14|TRBJ2-3|NA
TGTGCCAGTAGTATAGAAGGGAGCTCAGATACGCAGTATTTT
CASSIEGSSDTQYF
>NA|TRBV6-2/TRBV6-3|14|TRBJ2-2|TRBD1
TGTGCCAGCAGCCCCGGGACAGACACCGGGGAGCTGTTTTTT
CASSPGTDTGELFF
>NA|TRBV9|16|TRBJ2-5|TRBD1
TGTGCCAGCAGCGTAGGTCGGACAGGGGGCGAAGAGACCCAGTACTTC
CASSVGRTGGEETQYF
>NA|TRBV2|16|TRBJ2-7|NA
TGTGCCAGCATGGAGGACCGAGACAGGTTCTCCTACGAGCAGTACTTC
CASMEDRDRFSYEQYF
>NA|TRBV4-3|15|TRBJ2-7|NA
TGCGCCAGCAGCCAGAGCGGGCAGACTCTCTACGAGCAGTACTTC
CASSQSGQTLYEQYF
>once|TRBV11-3|14|TRBJ2-2|NA
TGTGCCAGCAGCTTCGGCCTTCCTACCGGGGAGCTGTTTTTT
CASSFGLPTGELFF
>NA|TRBV12-3/TRBV12-4|12|TRBJ2-1|NA
TGTGCCAGCAGGCGGGTATACAATGAGCAGTTCTTC
CASRRVYNEQFF
>NA|TRBV28|13|TRBJ1-1|NA
TGTGCCAGCAGTCCCCCCCGAGGGAATGAAGCTTTCTTT
CASSPPRGNEAFF
>NA|TRBV9|13|TRBJ2-1|NA
TGTGCCAGCAGCCCCCAAGGGGGGGATGAGCAGTTCTTC
CASSPQGGDEQFF
>once|TRBV3-1/TRBV3-2|11|TRBJ2-5|NA
TGTGCCAGCAGCCAAACGGAGACCCAGTACTTC
CASSQTETQYF
>NA|TRBV21-1|16|TRBJ1-3|NA
TGTGCCAGCAGCAACCCCAGGGCCAGCCCTGGAAACACCATATATTTT
CASSNPRASPGNTIYF
>NA|TRBV6-1|15|TRBJ2-3|NA
TGTGCCAGCAGTGAAGCGGGGTTTAGCACAGATACGCAGTATTTT
CASSEAGFSTDTQYF
>once|TRBV24-1|13|TRBJ1-1|NA
TGTGCCACCAGTGATTATGGGGGGGAAGAGGCTTTCTTT
CATSDYGGEEAFF
>NA|TRBV6-5|14|TRBJ2-5|NA
TGTGCCAGCAACAGAATGGAAGCTACGGAGACCCAGTACTTC
CASNRMEATETQYF
>NA|TRBV19|15|TRBJ1-1|NA
TGTGCCAGTAGTATATCAAGAACGTGGGGTACTGAAGCTTTCTTT
CASSISRTWGTEAFF
>NA|TRBV15|15|TRBJ1-2|TRBD1
TGTGCCACCAGCAGACCACGAGGGACAGGGGACGGCTACACCTTC
CATSRPRGTGDGYTF
>NA|TRBV29-1|11|TRBJ2-3|NA
TGCAGCGTTGGGACAGCAGATACGCAGTATTTT
CSVGTADTQYF
>NA|TRBV5-1|15|TRBJ2-1|NA
TGCGCCAGCAGCAAGGGTCATAGTGATTACAATGAGCAGTTCTTC
CASSKGHSDYNEQFF
>once|TRBV4-3|17|TRBJ1-2|NA
TGCGCCAGCAGCCAAGAAGGGCCCGGGCGAGCTAACTATGGCTACACCTTC
CASSQEGPGRANYGYTF
>NA|TRBV12-5|15|TRBJ2-1|NA
TGTGCTAGTGGTTCCCCGGGACACTCAAACAATGAGCAGTTCTTC
CASGSPGHSNNEQFF
>NA|TRBV5-6|16|TRBJ2-2|TRBD1
TGTGCCAGCCCGCAGGAACAGGGGGGGAACACCGGGGAGCTGTTTTTT
CASPQEQGGNTGELFF
>few|TRBV12-3/TRBV12-4|13|TRBJ1-1|NA
TGTGCCAGCAGGTATTCAGGCGTTGCTGAAGCTTTCTTT
CASRYSGVAEAFF
>NA|TRBV7-9|15|TRBJ2-1|NA
TGTGCCAGCAGCTTAGTGGGGCGTCCGCGGGATGAGCAGTTCTTC
CASSLVGRPRDEQFF
>NA|TRBV5-4|14|TRBJ1-1|TRBD1
TGTGCCAGCAACATAGGGGGCGGAAGCACTGAAGCTTTCTTT
CASNIGGGSTEAFF
>NA|TRBV2|15|TRBJ2-1|TRBD2
TGTGCCAGCATGAGTAGCGGGGGGTCCTACAATGAGCAGTTCTTC
CASMSSGGSYNEQFF
>NA|TRBV7-2|15|TRBJ2-3|NA
TGTGCCAGCACCGTCACAGGGAGTTCCACAGATACGCAGTATTTT
CASTVTGSSTDTQYF
>NA|TRBV18|16|TRBJ2-3|TRBD2
TGTGCCAGCTCACCACGAACTAGCGGGGGCACAGATACGCAGTATTTT
CASSPRTSGGTDTQYF
>NA|TRBV3-1/TRBV3-2|13|TRBJ1-1|NA
TGTGCCAGCAGCCAAGTGGAAGGAGGGGGGGCTTTCTTT
CASSQVEGGGAFF
>NA|TRBV4-1|16|TRBJ1-2|TRBD1
TGCGCCAGCAGCCAAGGAAGAGACAGGGGAAAGGATGGCTACACCTTC
CASSQGRDRGKDGYTF
>NA|TRBV5-1|15|TRBJ1-1|NA
TGCGCCAGCAGCTTGGACGGACACCTAAGCCCTGAAGCTTTCTTT
CASSLDGHLSPEAFF
>once|TRBV24-1|22|TRBJ2-1|TRBD2
TGTGCCACCAGTGATCCCGGGGCCTCCGGGACTAGCGGGGGGAGCTCCTACAATGAGCAGTTCTTC
CATSDPGASGTSGGSSYNEQFF
>once|TRBV7-2|16|TRBJ1-1|NA
TGTGCCAGCAGCTCTCCCCCGGGACACCTGAACACTGAAGCTTTCTTT
CASSSPPGHLNTEAFF
>NA|TRBV4-3|15|TRBJ1-6|NA
TGCGCCAGCAGCCAGAAGCCACGACGGGATTCACCCCTCCACTTT
CASSQKPRRDSPLHF
>few|TRBV9|13|TRBJ1-5|NA
TGTGCCAGCAGCTACGGGACTGATCAGCCCCAGCATTTT
CASSYGTDQPQHF
>NA|TRBV6-2/TRBV6-3|14|TRBJ1-1|NA
TGTGCCAGCAGTGATCAGACAGAGCCCACTGAAGCTTTCTTT
CASSDQTEPTEAFF
>NA|TRBV2|10|TRBJ1-2|NA
TGTGCCAGCGGGGAGTACGGCTACACCTTC
CASGEYGYTF
>NA|TRBV15|16|TRBJ2-5|TRBD2
TGTGCCACCAGCGGGCCTTTTGTACTAGCGGTAGAGACCCAGTACTTC
CATSGPFVLAVETQYF
>NA|TRBV5-1|15|TRBJ1-4|TRBD1
TGCGCCAGCAGCCCCCGGACAGGGACGGGCGAAAAACTGTTTTTT
CASSPRTGTGEKLFF
>NA|TRBV14|15|TRBJ2-7|NA
TGTGCCAGCAGCCAAGAAGGGACTTATATATACGAGCAGTACTTC
CASSQEGTYIYEQYF
>NA|TRBV5-1|14|TRBJ1-1|TRBD1
TGCGCCAGCACCGTAAGGACAGGGGCCACTGAAGCTTTCTTT
CASTVRTGATEAFF
>NA|TRBV6-1|15|TRBJ1-2|TRBD1
TGTGCCAGCAGTGAAGACAGGGGGCAGAGCTATGGCTACACCTTC
CASSEDRGQSYGYTF
>NA|TRBV20-1|13|TRBJ2-1|NA
TGCAGTGCTAGTGGACCGGGCGGCCGCGAGCAGTTCTTC
CSASGPGGREQFF
>NA|TRBV5-1|14|TRBJ2-1|NA
TGCGCCAGCAGCCCATGGACAGGGAGGGATGAGCAGTTCTTC
CASSPWTGRDEQFF
>NA|TRBV9|16|TRBJ1-2|TRBD1
TGTGCCAGCAGCGCCGTCAGGACAGGGCCATACTATGGCTACACCTTC
CASSAVRTGPYYGYTF
>NA|TRBV7-2|16|TRBJ2-3|NA
TGTGCCAGCAGCTATGACCGGGGTAGGGGCACAGATACGCAGTATTTT
CASSYDRGRGTDTQYF
>NA|TRBV14|19|TRBJ2-3|NA
TGTGCCAGCAGCCAAGATAGGGTGGGGGGCATAACCAGCACAGATACGCAGTATTTT
CASSQDRVGGITSTDTQYF
>NA|TRBV3-1/TRBV3-2|13|TRBJ1-5|NA
TGTGCCAGCAGCCCCACAGGGAATCAGCCCCAGCATTTT
CASSPTGNQPQHF
>NA|TRBV14|15|TRBJ2-7|NA
TGTGCCAGCAGCCAAATCCGGGGCTACATCGACGAGCAGTACTTC
CASSQIRGYIDEQYF